Following are 32 T cell receptor beta chains from one sample sequenced in a study of HIV-infected children after antiretroviral therapy interruption. Treatment meaning: PENTA 11 planned treatment interruption arm or continuous ART arm. The TCR library was built from RNA with a 3' RACE protocol and unique molecular identifiers. TCRdb fed the 3' RACE reads into MiXCR, producing one record per CDR3 protein. The sample yields some 90,000 distinct CDR3 sequences, less than 7% seen once. The material was CD45RA+ CD4+ T cells from PBMCs, pooled from several time points, obtained from a donor given antiretroviral therapy, either interrupted or continuous. The subset: naive CD4+ CD45RA+ CD45RO- T cells. The receptors originated from a pool of human donors with HIV.

Judged by abundance, this clonotype is medium-sized. The CDR3 reads CSAPPGGPGSYNEQFF. The CDR3 nucleotides read TGCAGTGCTCCCCCGGGAGGGCCCGGGTCCTACAATGAGCAGTTCTTC. The J gene is TRBJ2-1, the V gene TRBV20-1; 8 bases map to TRBD2. Germline-derived CDR1 and CDR2 are DFQATT and SNEGSKA (reference sequence). The CDR3 sequence is 16 residues long. After removal of 5 bases from V and 1 base from J, the junction contained 10 bases not matched to a gene.

This clonotype was recorded at least ten times. CDR3 DNA sequence: TGTGCCAGCAGCACGGGCAGGGGAACGCGTGGGGATACGCAGTATTTT. Residues: CASSTGRGTRGDTQYF. The V gene is TRBV11-2, the J gene TRBJ2-3, with a possible D match to TRBD1 (6 bases). V dropped 5 bases and J dropped 6 bases, with 21 bases sitting between them. The CDR3 runs to 16 residues. Germline loops: CDR1 SGHAT, CDR2 FQNNGV.

This clonotype was recorded at least ten times. V is TRBV25-1 and J is TRBJ2-1, with a possible D match to TRBD1 (5 bases). There are 15 residues in the CDR3. The V gene lost 2 bases and the J gene lost 2 bases, with 10 bases spanning the gap. Germline values: CDR1 MGHDK, CDR2 SYGVNS. The DNA for the CDR3 is TGTGCCAGCAGTGAAGCAGGGATCGCCTACAATGAGCAGTTCTTC. Translated: CASSEAGIAYNEQFF.

This clonotype was seen ten or more times. V usage is TRBV5-4 and J usage is TRBJ2-5, with 13 bases fitting TRBD2. The V and J ends lost 0 bases and 3 bases, in that order; junction bases with no gene match: 5. This CDR3 is built from 17 residues. CDR1 is SGHNT, CDR2 YYREEE, per germline (reference sequence). The CDR3 is CASSLDVGLAGEETQYF. The CDR3 DNA sequence: TGTGCCAGCAGCTTGGACGTCGGACTAGCGGGGGAAGAGACCCAGTACTTC.

This clonotype was observed many times. V is TRBV12-3 or TRBV12-4 and J is TRBJ1-3; D not certain. V was clipped by 9 bases and J by 0 bases, with 12 bases between them. CDR3 length: 14 amino acids. The CDR3 protein is CASAPGTSGNTIYF. The CDR3 DNA follows: TGTGCCAGTGCTCCAGGAACCTCTGGAAACACCATATATTTT.

This clonotype was observed at least ten times. The chain carries TRBV28 and TRBJ2-7, with 9 bases matching TRBD1. V lost 2 bases to trimming and J lost 5 bases; unmatched junction nucleotides: 4. The CDR3 runs to 14 residues. The germline CDR1 and CDR2 sequences are MDHEN and SYDVKM. This chain's CDR3 is CASSLVQGANEQYF. For the CDR3, the DNA is TGTGCCAGCAGTTTAGTACAGGGGGCTAACGAGCAGTACTTC.

This clonotype was observed at least ten times. CDR3 sequence (DNA): TGTGCCAGCAGTTTAGTTGGTGTGACCTACGAGCAGTACTTC. It yields the protein CASSLVGVTYEQYF. This chain uses TRBV12-3 or TRBV12-4 with TRBJ2-7; D is unclear. The V end lost 1 base, the J end lost 2 bases, and 9 bases lay between the germline ends. This CDR3 spans 14 amino acids.

The chain employs TRBV5-1 and TRBJ2-2, with 7 nucleotides matching TRBD1. CDR1 is SGHRS and CDR2 is YFSETQ in the germline V gene. The CDR3 has 20 amino acids. V lost 0 bases and J lost 0; bases outside the gene matches: 14. The chain's CDR3 is CASSLGLRDRQLANTGELFF. DNA of the CDR3: TGCGCCAGCAGCTTGGGTCTCCGGGACAGACAACTCGCGAACACCGGGGAGCTGTTTTTT.

This clonotype was found many times. The chain is built from TRBV6-6 and TRBJ2-2, with 13 bases lining up with TRBD2. The length of the CDR3 is 17 residues. CDR1 MNHNY and CDR2 SVGAGI come from the germline V gene (reference sequence). The V and J ends lost 5 bases and 7 bases, in that order; junction bases with no gene match: 10. Written as DNA, the CDR3 is TGTGCCAGCAGTAAACCCGGACTAGCGGGAGCCAGCGGGGAGCTGTTTTTT. Its translation: CASSKPGLAGASGELFF.

Worth noting for this clonotype: One base away lies a much larger clone, so this may be a sequencing read error. The chain couples TRBV5-1 to TRBJ2-5; no reliable D call. The germline V gene has CDR1 SGHRS and CDR2 YFSETQ. The V end was cut by 1 base, the J end by 2 bases, with 3 bases between. This CDR3 is 12 amino acids long. CDR3 loop: CASSLIQETQYF. CDR3 DNA: TGCGCCAGCAGCTTGATTCAAGAGACCCAGTACTTC.

This clonotype was observed at least ten times. V is TRBV5-1 and J is TRBJ1-1; D is unresolved. The CDR3 sequence is 15 residues long. The V gene lost 0 bases and the J gene lost 3 bases, with 12 bases spanning the gap. Germline loops: CDR1 SGHRS, CDR2 YFSETQ. In DNA form, the CDR3 reads TGCGCCAGCAGCTTGGGAGGTTCAGGCTACACTGAAGCTTTCTTT. It translates to CASSLGGSGYTEAFF.

This clonotype was found many times. V gene TRBV20-1 combines with J gene TRBJ2-3; D is unclear. V lost 6 bases to trimming and J lost 0 bases, with 13 bases between them. Germline V gives CDR1 DFQATT, CDR2 SNEGSKA (reference sequence). This CDR3 is built from 14 residues. CDR3 DNA: TGCAGTGCCAACTACTTTACTAGCACAGATACGCAGTATTTT. Its translation is CSANYFTSTDTQYF.

This clonotype was observed many times. The chain is built from TRBV7-9 and TRBJ2-7; 11 bases fit TRBD1. Per the germline V gene, CDR1 is SEHNR and CDR2 is FQNEAQ (reference sequence). CDR3 length: 14 residues. The V gene end was trimmed by 5 bases and the J gene end by 2 bases; junction bases not matched to a gene: 2. The CDR3, as DNA: TGTGCCAGCAGCGAGGGACAGGGGGCCTACGAGCAGTACTTC. Amino acid sequence: CASSEGQGAYEQYF.

This clonotype was found many times. The chain couples TRBV29-1 to TRBJ1-2; D is unresolved. In germline, CDR1 is SQVTM, CDR2 ANQGSEA. CDR3 length: 11 residues. V was shortened by 6 bases and J by 8 bases, with 13 bases between the two germline ends. CDR3 loop: CSVEARKGYTF. CDR3 nucleotides: TGCAGCGTCGAGGCCAGGAAGGGCTACACCTTC.

This clonotype was detected many times. V usage is TRBV5-4 and J usage is TRBJ2-5; 12 positions match TRBD2. Germline-derived CDR1 and CDR2 are SGHNT and YYREEE (reference sequence). The CDR3 consists of 16 residues. Germline trimming cut 4 bases from V and 5 bases from J; bases unmatched to any gene: 9. The CDR3 here is CASSESRLAGVETQYF. The DNA for the CDR3 is TGTGCCAGCAGCGAGTCCCGACTAGCGGGGGTGGAGACCCAGTACTTC.

This clonotype came up many times. The rearrangement links TRBV12-3 or TRBV12-4 to TRBJ2-5; D possibly matches TRBD1 or TRBD2 (7 bases each). The V and J ends lost 5 bases and 4 bases respectively, with 14 bases between them. The CDR3 spans 14 residues. CDR3 nucleotide sequence: TGTGCCAGCAGTAAGGGACAGCGGGGAGAGACCCAGTACTTC. The encoded protein is CASSKGQRGETQYF.

The chain carries TRBV5-7 and TRBJ2-1; 11 positions agree with TRBD2. TRBV5-7 is known as an ORF, though its function is uncertain. With 3 bases clipped from V and 8 bases from J, the junction kept 4 bases outside the gene matches. The CDR3 has 14 residues. CDR3 protein: CASSWVTSGDEQFF. CDR3 nucleotide sequence: TGTGCCAGCAGCTGGGTGACTAGCGGGGATGAGCAGTTCTTC.

This clonotype was picked up many times. A much larger clone sits a single nucleotide away, making a read error possible. The chain couples TRBV5-1 to TRBJ2-5; no clear D. There are 11 residues in the CDR3. Looked up from germline, CDR1 is SGHRS and CDR2 is YFSETQ. Trimming removed 0 bases at V and 4 bases at J, with 1 base between. The CDR3 spells CASSLVETQYF. CDR3 bases: TGCGCCAGCAGCTTGGTAGAGACCCAGTACTTC.

In this sample, this clonotype turned up many times. This chain uses TRBV3-1 with TRBJ2-7; 10 nucleotides match TRBD1. The germline V gene has CDR1 LGHDT and CDR2 YNNKEL (reference sequence). This CDR3 spans 14 amino acids. Unmatched junction bases numbered 5, after V lost 3 bases and J lost 6 bases. CDR3 DNA sequence: TGTGCCAGCAGCCACCGGGACAGGGGTGCCGAGCAGTACTTC. This sequence encodes CASSHRDRGAEQYF.

This clonotype showed up many times. This chain connects TRBV27 to TRBJ1-6; no reliable D call. V was cut by 0 bases and J by 13 bases, with 13 bases left in between. This CDR3 is 14 amino acids long. Germline loops: CDR1 MNHEY, CDR2 SMNVEV (reference sequence). DNA for the CDR3: TGTGCCAGCAGTTTATCCACAACAGTATGGCCCCTCCACTTT. Its translation: CASSLSTTVWPLHF.

This clonotype was observed many times. V is TRBV7-3 and J is TRBJ2-3; the match to TRBD2 covers 13 bases. Germline lookup yields CDR1 SGHTA and CDR2 FQGTGA. Losses at the gene ends were 5 bases for V and 5 bases for J; bases not matched to a gene: 4. The CDR3 spans 15 residues. This CDR3 is CASSLLAGGVDTQYF. Written as DNA, the CDR3 is TGTGCCAGCAGCCTACTAGCGGGGGGGGTAGATACGCAGTATTTT.

The V and J genes are TRBV29-1 and TRBJ2-1, with D uncertain. Germline V gene lookup returns CDR1 SQVTM and CDR2 ANQGSEA. Trimming removed 2 bases at V and 9 bases at J, with 5 bases between. The CDR3 covers 10 residues. The CDR3 DNA reads TGCAGCGTTGAATTGATTGAGCAGTTCTTC. Protein sequence: CSVELIEQFF.

At least ten counts were recorded for this clonotype. The chain recombines TRBV5-4 with TRBJ1-6; no clear D. Germline CDR1 SGHNT, CDR2 YYREEE (reference sequence). V lost 3 bases and J lost 8, with 9 bases in between. The CDR3 contains 13 residues. The CDR3 DNA is TGTGCCAGCAGCTCCGACCGAGATTCACCCCTCCACTTT. It yields the protein CASSSDRDSPLHF.

This clonotype was observed at least ten times. V is TRBV29-1 and J is TRBJ1-1; no clear D. V was trimmed by 5 bases and J by 1 base, leaving 14 bases between them. The germline gives CDR1 SQVTM, CDR2 ANQGSEA. The CDR3 loop spans 14 amino acids. The CDR3 coding sequence is TGCAGCGTTTCCCGTGGCATGAAGAACACTGAAGCTTTCTTT. It encodes CSVSRGMKNTEAFF.

This clonotype was observed many times. The chain employs TRBV20-1 and TRBJ2-7; 9 bases fit TRBD1. The CDR3 is 13 residues long. Germline V gene lookup returns CDR1 DFQATT and CDR2 SNEGSKA (reference sequence). V trimming: 6 bases; J trimming: 4 bases; junction bases outside the gene matches: 7. The CDR3 region has the DNA TGCAGTGCGCTGGACAGGGGACGGTACGAGCAGTACTTC. Protein sequence: CSALDRGRYEQYF.

This clonotype appeared a few times. One end of the junction is discordant with germline, which a read error may explain. The V and J genes are TRBV29-1 and TRBJ2-2; D could derive from TRBD1 or TRBD2 (6 bases each). Germline loops: CDR1 SQVTM, CDR2 ANQGSEA. The CDR3 contains 14 residues. In DNA, the CDR3 is TGCAGCGTCGAAGGGAGGTCAGGGGCCGGGGAGCTGTTTTTT. Amino acid sequence: CSVEGRSGAGELFF.

This clonotype occurred many times. The chain carries TRBV10-3 and TRBJ2-5; D gene ambiguous. The V end was cut by 5 bases, the J end by 3 bases, with 7 bases between. Per germline, CDR1 ENHRY and CDR2 SYGVKD. CDR3 length equals 12 residues. In nucleotides, the CDR3 is TGTGCCATCAGTTCGGTGGAAGAGACCCAGTACTTC. This codes for CAISSVEETQYF.

This clonotype was counted many times. The chain links TRBV5-1 to TRBJ1-2; D is unresolved. Trimming removed 6 bases from V and 1 base from J, with 10 bases in between. The germline V gene has CDR1 SGHRS and CDR2 YFSETQ. CDR3 size: 13 residues. CDR3 residues: CASTPGDNYGYTF. CDR3 coding DNA: TGCGCCAGCACGCCAGGAGATAACTATGGCTACACCTTC.

This clonotype was recorded at least ten times. The genes are TRBV18 and TRBJ1-2; a weak D match, TRBD1 (5 bases). The CDR3 contains 14 residues. V was cut by 2 bases and J by 5 bases, with 12 bases left in between. Per the germline V gene, CDR1 is KGHSH and CDR2 is LQKENI. The CDR3, as DNA: TGTGCCAGCTCACCAGGAGGGGTTGAATATGGCTACACCTTC. Its protein product is CASSPGGVEYGYTF.

This clonotype was counted a few times. The chain is built from TRBV19 and TRBJ1-5; a weak D match, TRBD1 (6 bases). The V end lost 4 bases, the J end lost 0 bases, and 10 bases lay between the germline ends. Germline-derived CDR1 and CDR2 are LNHDA and SQIVND (reference sequence). The CDR3 contains 15 residues. The CDR3 protein is CASSTKGDSNQPQHF. In DNA form, the CDR3 reads TGTGCCAGTAGTACAAAGGGGGATAGCAATCAGCCCCAGCATTTT.

This clonotype was detected ten times or more. The chain is built from TRBV6-2 or TRBV6-3 and TRBJ2-3; the D is unclear. The CDR3 consists of 13 residues. Germline assignment: CDR1 MNHEY and CDR2 SVGEGT. V lost 5 bases and J 9 bases, leaving 15 bases between the germline ends. The CDR3 DNA reads as TGTGCCAGCAGTCCCTATCTAGTAGGCACGCAGTATTTT. Protein product: CASSPYLVGTQYF.

The table lists this clonotype with many counts. The chain recombines TRBV19 with TRBJ1-2; 9 nucleotides match TRBD1. Trimming at V came to 5 bases and at J to 6 bases, leaving 10 bases not matched to a gene. The V gene's germline CDR1 is LNHDA and CDR2 SQIVND (reference sequence). The CDR3 contains 15 residues. CDR3 in amino acids: CASSFPGQGSNGYTF. CDR3 coding DNA: TGTGCCAGTAGTTTCCCCGGACAGGGGTCGAATGGCTACACCTTC.